The 10 T cell receptor beta chains listed next were all sequenced from one sample in a study of cytomegalovirus exposure and HLA in healthy donors. PCR employed 60 Vbeta and 13 Jbeta primers. Measured with immunoSEQ multiplex PCR; TCRdb has only the in-frame clones, and not every one. The sample has approximately 190,000 clones; 75% to 85% are singletons. The sample consisted of PBMCs. The receptors were sampled from a woman in her thirties in good health and CMV-seropositive.

The rearrangement links TRBV7-8 to TRBJ1-4, with D unclear. Trimming stripped 5 bases from V and 3 bases from J, with 16 bases between. The CDR3 extends over 16 amino acids. Germline CDR1 and CDR2: SGHVS and FQNEAQ. CDR3 bases: TGTGCCAGCAGCGAGAGGGAGGCGGAGCCTAATGAAAAACTGTTTTTT. Amino acid sequence: CASSEREAEPNEKLFF.

This rearrangement joins TRBV2 to TRBJ2-7; 9 bases agree with TRBD2. CDR3 length equals 12 residues. Per the germline V gene, CDR1 is SNHLY and CDR2 is FYNNEI. Here the CDR3 reads CASSDPRSGGSV. As DNA, the CDR3 is TGTGCCAGCAGTGACCCCCGTAGCGGGGGCTCGGTC.

V is TRBV30 and J is TRBJ1-5; D remains unclear. The CDR3 is 14 amino acids. Trimming took 1 base from V and 9 from J, leaving 16 bases between them. Germline V gene lookup returns CDR1 GTSNPN and CDR2 SVGIG (reference sequence). The CDR3 loop is CAWSGPGFGWPQHF. In DNA, the CDR3 is TGTGCCTGGAGTGGCCCGGGGTTTGGTTGGCCCCAGCATTTT.

The rearrangement joins TRBV18 to TRBJ2-1; TRBD1 might be the D (5 bases). The CDR3 runs 13 residues. Germline V gene lookup returns CDR1 KGHSH and CDR2 LQKENI. V gave up 3 bases and J gave up 7 bases, with 10 bases separating them. The CDR3 spells CASSPTVRNEQFF. The DNA of the CDR3 is TGTGCCAGCTCACCGACAGTTAGGAATGAGCAGTTCTTC.

This clone turned up a few times. The same CDR3 is also encoded by other DNA sequences in this sample. J is TRBJ2-7 and V is TRBV6-5; 9 bases line up with TRBD1. V lost 6 bases to trimming and J lost 0 bases; unmatched junction nucleotides: 6. CDR3 length: 15 residues. Germline CDR1 is MNHEY and CDR2 is SVGAGI. In DNA, the CDR3 is TGTGCCAGCAGCTACCGGGACAGGGACTCCTACGAGCAGTACTTC. Its protein is CASSYRDRDSYEQYF.

The V and J genes are TRBV4-1 and TRBJ2-7, with TRBD2 matching 10 bases. The ends lost 3 bases at V and 6 bases at J; junction bases unmatched: 8. The CDR3 covers 15 residues. Per the germline V gene, CDR1 is MGHRA and CDR2 is YSYEKL. The CDR3 DNA reads TGCGCCAGCAGCCACCTTCTAGCGGGAGCGATCGAGCAGTACTTC. It translates to CASSHLLAGAIEQYF.

The V call is TRBV28, the J call TRBJ2-7; TRBD2 might be the D (6 bases). Germline V gene data show CDR1 as MDHEN and CDR2 as SYDVKM. V dropped 2 bases and J dropped 1 base, with 9 bases sitting between them. CDR3 length: 14 amino acids. The CDR3 reads CASSLIGLSYEQYF. CDR3 nucleotides: TGTGCCAGCAGTTTAATCGGACTATCCTACGAGCAGTACTTC. The entire variable domain, with the rest obtained from reference TRBV28 and TRBJ2-7, is as follows: DVKVTQSSRYLVKRTGEKVFLECVQDMDHENMFWYRQDPGLGLRLIYFSYDVKMKEKGDIPEGYSVSREKKERFSLILESASTNQTSMYLCASSLIGLSYEQYFGPGTRLTVT.

This chain uses TRBV7-2 with TRBJ2-3, with 9 bases lining up with TRBD2. Germline CDR1 SGHTA, CDR2 FQGNSA. The CDR3 is made up of 13 amino acids. The V segment lost 5 bases and the J segment 5 bases; nucleotides outside the gene matches: 2. The CDR3 sequence: CASSGSGRDTQYF. CDR3 nucleotides: TGTGCCAGCAGCGGTAGCGGGAGAGATACGCAGTATTTT.

This clone was found a few times. CDR3 sequence reads: CASSLGDRVPPQHF. CDR3 bases: TGTGCCAGCAGTTTGGGGGACAGGGTCCCGCCCCAGCATTTT. V and J are TRBV28 and TRBJ1-5; TRBD1 matches 9 bases. The CDR3 extends over 14 amino acids. CDR1 is MDHEN and CDR2 is SYDVKM in the germline V gene. J gave up 9 bases and V 3 bases, and 6 bases lay outside the gene matches.

The chain combines TRBV4-2 with TRBJ2-7; D remains ambiguous. This CDR3 contains 14 residues. Germline CDR1 reads LGHNA; CDR2 reads YNFKEQ. Trimming shortened V by 1 base and J by 4 bases, and 11 bases separated the two germline ends. DNA of the CDR3: TGTGCCAGCAGCCAAGGACATTCGGTGTACGAGCAGTACTTC. Translation gives CASSQGHSVYEQYF.